This TCR beta chain was captured by sequencing in a study of T cell responses to AZD1222 COVID-19 vaccine. In the study overall: Samples with a second dose at about 4 or about 12 weeks were pooled together. Study observations and caveats: At 160-218 and 743-854, vaccine-associated CD4 TCRs were dominant, and they spanned spike.

V was cut by 3 bases and J by 1 base, with 14 bases left in between. There are 17 residues in the CDR3. Per germline, CDR1 KGHDR and CDR2 SFDVKD. Repertoires were generated with immunoSEQ multiplex PCR, while TCRdb's copy carries only in-frame clones and drops some. The sample has roughly 120,000 clones; about 85% are singletons. Remarks on this clone: Its target is unknown.

The V call is TRBV24-1, the J call TRBJ2-2, with D possibly TRBD1 on 6 matching bases. The material sequenced was peripheral blood, taken on day 0 of AZD1222 vaccination. The clonotype originates from an adult in good health. The CDR3 nucleotides are TGTGCCACCAGTGATCAAAAATACAGGGTGAACACCGGGGAGCTGTTTTTT. Protein: CATSDQKYRVNTGELFF.